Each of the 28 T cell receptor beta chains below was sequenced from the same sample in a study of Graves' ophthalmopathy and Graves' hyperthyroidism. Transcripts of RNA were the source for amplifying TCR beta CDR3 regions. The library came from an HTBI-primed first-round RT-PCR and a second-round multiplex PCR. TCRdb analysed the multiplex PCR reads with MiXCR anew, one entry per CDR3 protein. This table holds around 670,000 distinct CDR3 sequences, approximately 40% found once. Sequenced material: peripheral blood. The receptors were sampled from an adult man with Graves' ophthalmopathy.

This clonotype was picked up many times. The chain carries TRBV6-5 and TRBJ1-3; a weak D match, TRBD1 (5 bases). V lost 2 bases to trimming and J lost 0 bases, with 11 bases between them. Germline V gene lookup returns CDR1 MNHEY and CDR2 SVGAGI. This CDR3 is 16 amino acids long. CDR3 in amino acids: CASSYTDRDSGNTIYF. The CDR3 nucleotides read TGTGCCAGCAGTTACACCGACAGAGACTCTGGAAACACCATATATTTT.

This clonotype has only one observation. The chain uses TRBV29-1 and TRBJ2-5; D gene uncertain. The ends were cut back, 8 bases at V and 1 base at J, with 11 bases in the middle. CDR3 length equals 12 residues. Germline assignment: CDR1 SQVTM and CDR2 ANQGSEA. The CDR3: CSLVPPQETQYF. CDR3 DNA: TGCAGCTTGGTTCCTCCCCAAGAGACCCAGTACTTC.

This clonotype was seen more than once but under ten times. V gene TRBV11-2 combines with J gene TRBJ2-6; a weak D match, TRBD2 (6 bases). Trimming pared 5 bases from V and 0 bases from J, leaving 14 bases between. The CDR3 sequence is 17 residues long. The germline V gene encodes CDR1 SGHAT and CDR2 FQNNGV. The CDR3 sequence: CASSPPGVYSGANVLTF. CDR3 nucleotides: TGTGCCAGCAGCCCCCCGGGAGTTTACTCTGGGGCCAACGTCCTGACTTTC.

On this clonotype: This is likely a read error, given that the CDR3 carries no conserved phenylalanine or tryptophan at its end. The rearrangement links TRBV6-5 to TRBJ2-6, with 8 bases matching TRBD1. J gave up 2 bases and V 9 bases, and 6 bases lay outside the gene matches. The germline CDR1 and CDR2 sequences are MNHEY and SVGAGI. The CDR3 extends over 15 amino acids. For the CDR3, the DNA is TGTGCCAGTAGGACAGGGCCTGCTGGGGCCAACGTCCTGACTTCC. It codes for CASRTGPAGANVLTS.

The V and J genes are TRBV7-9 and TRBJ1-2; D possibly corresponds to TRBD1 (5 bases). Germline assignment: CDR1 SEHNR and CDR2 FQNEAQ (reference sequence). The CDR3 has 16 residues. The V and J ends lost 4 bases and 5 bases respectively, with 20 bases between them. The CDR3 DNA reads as TGTGCCAGCAGCTCCCCAGACAGAGCCCGGGGGTATGGCTACACCTTC. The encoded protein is CASSSPDRARGYGYTF.

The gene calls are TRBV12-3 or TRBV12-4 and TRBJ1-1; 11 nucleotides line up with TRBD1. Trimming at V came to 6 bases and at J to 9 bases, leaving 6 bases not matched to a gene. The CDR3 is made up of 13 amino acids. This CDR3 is CASSEGQGVKAFF. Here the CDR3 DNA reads TGTGCCAGCAGCGAGGGACAGGGGGTTAAAGCTTTCTTT.

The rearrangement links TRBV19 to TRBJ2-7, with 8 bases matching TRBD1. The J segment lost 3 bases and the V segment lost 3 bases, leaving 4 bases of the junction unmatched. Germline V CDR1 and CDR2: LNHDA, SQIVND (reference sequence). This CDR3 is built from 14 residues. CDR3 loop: CASSIQQGGYEQYF. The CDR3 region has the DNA TGTGCCAGTAGTATTCAACAGGGGGGCTACGAGCAGTACTTC. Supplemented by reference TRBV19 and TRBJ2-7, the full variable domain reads DGGITQSPKYLFRKEGQNVTLSCEQNLNHDAMYWYRQDPGQGLRLIYYSQIVNDFQKGDIAEGYSVSREKKESFPLTVTSAQKNPTAFYLCASSIQQGGYEQYFGPGTRLTVT.

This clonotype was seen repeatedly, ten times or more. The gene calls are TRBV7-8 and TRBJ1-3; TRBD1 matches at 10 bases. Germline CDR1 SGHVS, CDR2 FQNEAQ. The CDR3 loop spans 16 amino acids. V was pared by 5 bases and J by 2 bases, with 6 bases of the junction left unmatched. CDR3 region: CASSRDRGTAGNTIYF. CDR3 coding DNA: TGTGCCAGCAGCCGGGACAGGGGTACGGCTGGAAACACCATATATTTT.

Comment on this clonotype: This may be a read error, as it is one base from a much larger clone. Here the CDR3 reads CASSPGTGESETQYF. CDR3 in DNA: TGTGCCAGCAGCCCCGGGACAGGGGAATCGGAGACCCAGTACTTC. V is TRBV7-9 and J is TRBJ2-5; 10 nucleotides agree with TRBD1. This CDR3 has 15 amino acids. Trimming at V came to 5 bases and at J to 5 bases, leaving 8 bases not matched to a gene. Germline CDR1 reads SEHNR; CDR2 reads FQNEAQ (reference sequence).

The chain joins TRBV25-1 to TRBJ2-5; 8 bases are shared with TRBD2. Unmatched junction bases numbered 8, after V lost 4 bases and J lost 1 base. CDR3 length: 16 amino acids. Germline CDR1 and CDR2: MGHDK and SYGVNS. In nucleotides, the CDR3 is TGTGCCAGCAGTGTGGACGAGCGGGGGATCCAAGAGACCCAGTACTTC. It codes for CASSVDERGIQETQYF. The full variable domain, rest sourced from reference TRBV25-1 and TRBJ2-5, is EADIYQTPRYLVIGTGKKITLECSQTMGHDKMYWYQQDPGMELHLIHYSYGVNSTEKGDLSSESTVSRIRTEHFPLTLESARPSHTSQYLCASSVDERGIQETQYFGPGTRLLVL.

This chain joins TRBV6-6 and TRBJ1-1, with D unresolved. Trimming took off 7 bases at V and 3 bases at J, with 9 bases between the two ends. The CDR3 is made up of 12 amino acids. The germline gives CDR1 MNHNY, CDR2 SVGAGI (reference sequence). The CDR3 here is CASTGLYTEAFF. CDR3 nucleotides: TGTGCCAGCACAGGTTTGTACACTGAAGCTTTCTTT.

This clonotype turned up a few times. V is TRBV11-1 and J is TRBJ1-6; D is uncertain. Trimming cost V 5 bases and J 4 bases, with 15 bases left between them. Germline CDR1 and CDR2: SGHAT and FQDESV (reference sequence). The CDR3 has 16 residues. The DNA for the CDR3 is TGTGCCAGCAGCCAACAGTACGCGAATTATAATTCACCCCTCCACTTT. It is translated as CASSQQYANYNSPLHF.

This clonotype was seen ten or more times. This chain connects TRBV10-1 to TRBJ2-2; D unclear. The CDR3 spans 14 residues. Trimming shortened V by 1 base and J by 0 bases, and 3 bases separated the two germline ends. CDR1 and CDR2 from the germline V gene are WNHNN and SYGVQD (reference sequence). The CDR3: CASSEYSNTGELFF. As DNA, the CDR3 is TGCGCCAGCAGTGAGTACTCGAACACCGGGGAGCTGTTTTTT.

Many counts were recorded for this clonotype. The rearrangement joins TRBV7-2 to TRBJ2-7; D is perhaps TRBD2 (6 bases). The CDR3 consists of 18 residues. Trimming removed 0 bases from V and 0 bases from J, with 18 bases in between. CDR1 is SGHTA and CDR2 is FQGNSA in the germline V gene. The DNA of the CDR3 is TGTGCCAGCAGCTTAGCGAGGGCCGGGGCGGGGTCCTCCTACGAGCAGTACTTC. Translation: CASSLARAGAGSSYEQYF.

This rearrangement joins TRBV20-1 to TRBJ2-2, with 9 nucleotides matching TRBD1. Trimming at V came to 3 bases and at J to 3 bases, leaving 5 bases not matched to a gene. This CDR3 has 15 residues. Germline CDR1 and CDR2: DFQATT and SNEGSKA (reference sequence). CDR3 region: CSASSGQGYTGELFF. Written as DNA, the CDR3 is TGCAGTGCTAGTTCGGGACAGGGTTACACCGGGGAGCTGTTTTTT.

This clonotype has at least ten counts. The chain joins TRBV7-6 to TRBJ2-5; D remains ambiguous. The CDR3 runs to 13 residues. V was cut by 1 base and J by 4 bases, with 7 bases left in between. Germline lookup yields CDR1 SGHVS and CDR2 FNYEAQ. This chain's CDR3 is CASSLGHRETQYF. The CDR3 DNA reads TGTGCCAGCAGCTTAGGACATCGAGAGACCCAGTACTTC.

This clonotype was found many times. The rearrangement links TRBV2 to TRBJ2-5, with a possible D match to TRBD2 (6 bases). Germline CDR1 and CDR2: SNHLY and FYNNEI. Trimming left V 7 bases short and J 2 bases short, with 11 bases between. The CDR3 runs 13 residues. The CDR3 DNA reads TGTGCCAGCATGCGGGACGGACAAGAGACCCAGTACTTC. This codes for CASMRDGQETQYF. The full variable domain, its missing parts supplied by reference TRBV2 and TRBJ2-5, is EPEVTQTPSHQVTQMGQEVILRCVPISNHLYFYWYRQILGQKVEFLVSFYNNEISEKSEIFDDQFSVERPDGSNFTLKIRSTKLEDSAMYFCASMRDGQETQYFGPGTRLLVL.

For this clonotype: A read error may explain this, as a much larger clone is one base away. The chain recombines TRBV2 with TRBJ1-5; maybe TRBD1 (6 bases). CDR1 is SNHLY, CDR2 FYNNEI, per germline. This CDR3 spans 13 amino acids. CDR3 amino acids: CASSDGGNQSQHF. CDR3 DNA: TGTGCCAGCAGTGATGGGGGCAATCAGTCCCAGCATTTT.

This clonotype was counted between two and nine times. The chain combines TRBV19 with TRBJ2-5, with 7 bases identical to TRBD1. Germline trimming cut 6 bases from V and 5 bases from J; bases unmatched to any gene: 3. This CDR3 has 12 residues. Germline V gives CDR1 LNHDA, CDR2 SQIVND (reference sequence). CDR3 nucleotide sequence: TGTGCCAGTAGAACACAGGGGGAGACCCAGTACTTC. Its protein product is CASRTQGETQYF. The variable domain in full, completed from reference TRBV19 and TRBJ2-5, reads DGGITQSPKYLFRKEGQNVTLSCEQNLNHDAMYWYRQDPGQGLRLIYYSQIVNDFQKGDIAEGYSVSREKKESFPLTVTSAQKNPTAFYLCASRTQGETQYFGPGTRLLVL.

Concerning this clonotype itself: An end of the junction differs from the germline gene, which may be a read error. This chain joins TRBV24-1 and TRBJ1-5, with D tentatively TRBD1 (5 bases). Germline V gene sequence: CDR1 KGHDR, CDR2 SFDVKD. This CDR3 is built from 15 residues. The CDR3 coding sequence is TGTGCCAGCAGTAAGGGGATTACAGGCAATCAGCCCCAGCATTTT. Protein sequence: CASSKGITGNQPQHF.

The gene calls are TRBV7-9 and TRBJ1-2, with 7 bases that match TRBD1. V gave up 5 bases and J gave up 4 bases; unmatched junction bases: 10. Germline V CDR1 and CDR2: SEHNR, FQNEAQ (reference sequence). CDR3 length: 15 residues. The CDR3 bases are TGTGCCAGCAGCCCCCGACAGGGACTTAGCTATGGCTACACCTTC. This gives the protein CASSPRQGLSYGYTF. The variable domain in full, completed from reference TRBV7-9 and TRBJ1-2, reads DTGVSQNPRHKITKRGQNVTFRCDPISEHNRLYWYRQTLGQGPEFLTYFQNEAQLEKSRLLSDRFSAERPKGSFSTLEIQRTEQGDSAMYLCASSPRQGLSYGYTFGSGTRLTVV.

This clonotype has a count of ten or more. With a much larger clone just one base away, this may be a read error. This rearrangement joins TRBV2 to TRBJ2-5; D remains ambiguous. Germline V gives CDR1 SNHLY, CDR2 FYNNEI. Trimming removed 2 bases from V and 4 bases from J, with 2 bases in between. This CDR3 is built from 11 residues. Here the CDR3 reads CASSEIETQYF. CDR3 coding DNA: TGTGCCAGCAGTGAAATAGAGACCCAGTACTTC.

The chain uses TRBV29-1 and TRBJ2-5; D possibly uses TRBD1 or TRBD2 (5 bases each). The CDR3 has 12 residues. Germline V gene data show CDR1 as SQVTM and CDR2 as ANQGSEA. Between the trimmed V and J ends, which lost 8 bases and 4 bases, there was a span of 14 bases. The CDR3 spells CSLSGTAETQYF. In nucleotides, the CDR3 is TGCAGCTTATCCGGGACGGCAGAGACCCAGTACTTC.

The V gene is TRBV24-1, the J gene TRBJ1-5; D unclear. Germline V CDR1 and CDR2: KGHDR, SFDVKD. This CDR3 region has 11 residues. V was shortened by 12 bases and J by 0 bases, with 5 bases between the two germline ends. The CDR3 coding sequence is TGTGCCGCCCATAGCAATCAGCCCCAGCATTTT. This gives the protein CAAHSNQPQHF.

Written as DNA, the CDR3 is TGTGCCAGCAGCTTAGCTCCGGACAGGCACTATGGCTACACCTTC. Its translation is CASSLAPDRHYGYTF. V usage is TRBV7-9 and J usage is TRBJ1-2; 7 bases map to TRBD1. V lost 0 bases and J lost 3; bases outside the gene matches: 4. CDR1 is SEHNR, CDR2 FQNEAQ, per germline (reference sequence). This CDR3 is built from 15 residues.

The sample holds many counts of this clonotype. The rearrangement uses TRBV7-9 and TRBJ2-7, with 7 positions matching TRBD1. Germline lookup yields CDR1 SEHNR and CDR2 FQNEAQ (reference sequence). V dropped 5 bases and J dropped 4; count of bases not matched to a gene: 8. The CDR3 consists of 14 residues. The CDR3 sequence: CASSQPGQLYEQYF. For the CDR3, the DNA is TGTGCCAGCAGCCAACCGGGACAGCTGTACGAGCAGTACTTC.

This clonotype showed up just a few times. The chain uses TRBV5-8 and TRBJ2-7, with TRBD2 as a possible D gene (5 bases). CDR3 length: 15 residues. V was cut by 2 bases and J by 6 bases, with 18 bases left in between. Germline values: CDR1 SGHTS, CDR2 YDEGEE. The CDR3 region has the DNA TGTGCCAGCAGCTTCGGTCATACGGGATTGGGCGAGCAGTACTTC. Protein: CASSFGHTGLGEQYF.

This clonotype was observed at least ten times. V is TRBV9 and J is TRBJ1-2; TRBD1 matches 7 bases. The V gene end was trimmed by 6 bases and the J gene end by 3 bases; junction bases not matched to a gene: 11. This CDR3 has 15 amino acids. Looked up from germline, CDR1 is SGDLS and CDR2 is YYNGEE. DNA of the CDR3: TGTGCCAGCACCGCAGGGGGGGCGTACGACTATGGCTACACCTTC. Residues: CASTAGGAYDYGYTF.